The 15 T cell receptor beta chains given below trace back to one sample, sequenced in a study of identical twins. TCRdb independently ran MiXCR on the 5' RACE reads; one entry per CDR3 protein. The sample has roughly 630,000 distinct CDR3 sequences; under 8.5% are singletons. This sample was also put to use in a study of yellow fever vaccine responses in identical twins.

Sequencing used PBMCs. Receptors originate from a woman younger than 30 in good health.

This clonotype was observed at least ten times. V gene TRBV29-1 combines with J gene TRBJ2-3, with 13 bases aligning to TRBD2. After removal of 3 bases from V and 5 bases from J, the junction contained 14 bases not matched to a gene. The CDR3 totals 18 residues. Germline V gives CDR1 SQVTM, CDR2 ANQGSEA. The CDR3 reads CSVETKLGLAGDGDTQYF. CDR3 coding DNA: TGCAGCGTTGAGACAAAACTCGGACTAGCGGGAGATGGAGATACGCAGTATTTT.

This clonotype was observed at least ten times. The CDR3 DNA reads as TGCAGCGGACAGGGCGTCGGGGAGCTGTTTTTT. Translation gives CSGQGVGELFF. This rearrangement joins TRBV29-1 to TRBJ2-2; the match to TRBD1 covers 7 bases. CDR1 and CDR2 (germline): SQVTM, ANQGSEA. This CDR3 has 11 residues. V shed 7 bases and J 7 bases; nucleotides not matched to a gene: 3.

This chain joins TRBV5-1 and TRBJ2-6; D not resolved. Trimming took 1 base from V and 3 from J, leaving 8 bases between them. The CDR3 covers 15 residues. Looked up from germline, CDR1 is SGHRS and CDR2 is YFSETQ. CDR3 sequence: CASSLNWVGANVLTF. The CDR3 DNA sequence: TGCGCCAGCAGCTTGAACTGGGTTGGGGCCAACGTCCTGACTTTC.

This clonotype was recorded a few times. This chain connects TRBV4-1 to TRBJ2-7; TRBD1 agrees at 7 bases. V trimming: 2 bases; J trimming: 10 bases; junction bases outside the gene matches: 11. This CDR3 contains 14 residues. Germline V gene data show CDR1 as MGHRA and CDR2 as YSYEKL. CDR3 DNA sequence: TGCGCCAGCAGCCAAACCCACGACGACAGGGTACAGTACTTC. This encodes CASSQTHDDRVQYF.

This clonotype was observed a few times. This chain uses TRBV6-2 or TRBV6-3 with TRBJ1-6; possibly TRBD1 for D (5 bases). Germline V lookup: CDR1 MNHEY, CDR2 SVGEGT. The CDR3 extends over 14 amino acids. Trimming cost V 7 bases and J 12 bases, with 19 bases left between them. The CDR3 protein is CASTYSGGDLPLHF. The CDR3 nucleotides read TGTGCCAGCACGTACAGTGGGGGAGATCTACCCCTCCACTTT.

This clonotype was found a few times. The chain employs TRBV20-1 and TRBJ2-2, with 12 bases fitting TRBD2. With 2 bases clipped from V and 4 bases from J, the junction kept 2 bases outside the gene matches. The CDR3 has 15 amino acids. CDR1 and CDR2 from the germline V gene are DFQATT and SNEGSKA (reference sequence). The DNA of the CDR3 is TGCAGTGCTAGACCGGGACTAGCGGGCACCGGGGAGCTGTTTTTT. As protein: CSARPGLAGTGELFF.

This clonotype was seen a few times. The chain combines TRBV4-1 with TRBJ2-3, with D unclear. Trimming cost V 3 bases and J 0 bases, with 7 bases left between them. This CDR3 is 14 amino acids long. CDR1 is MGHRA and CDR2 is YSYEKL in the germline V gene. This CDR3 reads CASSQPASTDTQYF. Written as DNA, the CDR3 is TGCGCCAGCAGCCAGCCTGCGAGCACAGATACGCAGTATTTT.

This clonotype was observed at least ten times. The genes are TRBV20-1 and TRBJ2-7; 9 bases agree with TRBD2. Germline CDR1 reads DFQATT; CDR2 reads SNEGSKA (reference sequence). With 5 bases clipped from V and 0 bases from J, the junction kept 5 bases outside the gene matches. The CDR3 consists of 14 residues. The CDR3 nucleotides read TGCAGTGCTCACCTAGCGGGGAGCTCCTACGAGCAGTACTTC. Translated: CSAHLAGSSYEQYF.

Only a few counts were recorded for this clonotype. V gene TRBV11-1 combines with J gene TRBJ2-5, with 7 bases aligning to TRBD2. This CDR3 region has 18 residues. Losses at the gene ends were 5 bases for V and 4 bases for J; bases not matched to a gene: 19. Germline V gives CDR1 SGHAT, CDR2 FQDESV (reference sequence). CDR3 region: CASSQGFASAGLPETQYF. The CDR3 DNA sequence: TGTGCCAGCAGCCAAGGGTTTGCTTCAGCGGGGCTGCCAGAGACCCAGTACTTC. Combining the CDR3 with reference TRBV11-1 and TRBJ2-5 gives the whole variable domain EAEVAQSPRYKITEKSQAVAFWCDPISGHATLYWYRQILGQGPELLVQFQDESVVDDSQLPKDRFSAERLKGVDSTLKIQPAELGDSAMYLCASSQGFASAGLPETQYFGPGTRLLVL.

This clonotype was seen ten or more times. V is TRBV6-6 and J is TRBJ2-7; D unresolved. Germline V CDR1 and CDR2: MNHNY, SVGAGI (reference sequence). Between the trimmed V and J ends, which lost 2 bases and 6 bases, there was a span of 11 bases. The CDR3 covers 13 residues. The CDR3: CASSYGPGLEQYV. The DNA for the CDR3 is TGTGCCAGCAGTTACGGCCCCGGGCTCGAGCAGTACGTC.

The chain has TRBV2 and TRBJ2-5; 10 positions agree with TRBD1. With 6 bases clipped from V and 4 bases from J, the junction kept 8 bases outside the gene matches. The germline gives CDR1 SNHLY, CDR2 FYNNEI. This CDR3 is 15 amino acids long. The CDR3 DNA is TGTGCCAGCAGCGTCGAAAGGACAGGGGGAGAGACCCAGTACTTC. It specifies CASSVERTGGETQYF.

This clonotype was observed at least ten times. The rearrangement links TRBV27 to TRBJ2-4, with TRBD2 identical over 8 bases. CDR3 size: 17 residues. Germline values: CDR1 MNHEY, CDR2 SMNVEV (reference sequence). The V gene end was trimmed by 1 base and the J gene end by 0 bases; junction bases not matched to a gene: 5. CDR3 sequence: CASSLFGLAGAKNIQYF. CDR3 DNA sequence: TGTGCCAGCAGTTTATTTGGGCTAGCGGGAGCCAAAAACATTCAGTACTTC.

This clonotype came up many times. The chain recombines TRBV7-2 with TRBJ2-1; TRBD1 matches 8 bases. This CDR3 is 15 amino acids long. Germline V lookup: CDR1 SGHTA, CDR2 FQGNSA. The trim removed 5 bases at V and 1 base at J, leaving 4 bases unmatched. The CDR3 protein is CASSVRDRSYNEQFF. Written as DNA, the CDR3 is TGTGCCAGCAGCGTCCGGGACAGGTCCTACAATGAGCAGTTCTTC.

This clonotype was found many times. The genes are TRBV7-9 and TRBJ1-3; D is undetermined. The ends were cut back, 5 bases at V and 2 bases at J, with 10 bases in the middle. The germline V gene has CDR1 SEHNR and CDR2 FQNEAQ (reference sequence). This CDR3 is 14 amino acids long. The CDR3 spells CASSHTSTGNTIYF. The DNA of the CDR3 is TGTGCCAGCAGCCATACAAGCACTGGAAACACCATATATTTT.

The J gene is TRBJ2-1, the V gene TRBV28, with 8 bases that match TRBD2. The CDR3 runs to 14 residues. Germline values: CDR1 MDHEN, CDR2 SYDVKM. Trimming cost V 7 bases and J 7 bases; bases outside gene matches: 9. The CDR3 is CASTLRGGRNEQFF. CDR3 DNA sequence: TGTGCCAGCACCCTTCGGGGGGGCAGGAATGAGCAGTTCTTC.